This is a list of T cell receptor beta chains from one sample in a study of PD-1 blockade in classical Hodgkin lymphoma. Generated by immunoSEQ multiplex PCR, the TCRdb table keeps only in-frame clones and is missing some. The data show around 34,000 clones, with over 75% seen just once and 0.2% to 0.3% held by the top ten. The specimen was CD4+ T cells from blood, collected at baseline. These receptors originate from a human donor with classical Hodgkin lymphoma. Each CDR3 is given with its conserved first and last residue. Fields, in order: D gene, V gene, J gene, CDR3 protein, CDR3 DNA. A D gene is named only where the DNA matches it firmly.

-	TRBV6-5	TRBJ1-3	CASSYRGAPGNTIYF	TGTGCCAGCAGTTACAGAGGGGCTCCTGGAAACACCATATATTTT